A selection of T cell receptor beta chains follows, all from one sample in a study of a mutant IDH1 vaccine in newly diagnosed glioma. These receptors have no known antigen. Libraries were prepared by immunoSEQ multiplex PCR; TCRdb keeps only in-frame clonotypes and omits some of them. This table holds 53,000 or so clones, about 77% found once. Sequencing was performed on PBMCs, taken from a glioma patient whose treatment included an IDH1 peptide vaccine. The receptors shown here come from a man between 50 and 59 years old with glioma. The CDR3 runs from the conserved cysteine through the conserved F or W. Each record gives: CDR3 protein, CDR3 DNA, V gene, J gene, D gene, clone size. The D gene is left open where the match is weak. Size is omitted from some rows. Given values are once, few, many or a class for expanded clones.

CASRPTETEAFF	TGTGCCAGCAGGCCCACAGAAACTGAAGCTTTCTTT	TRBV2	TRBJ1-1	-	few
CASSPRLARGNEQYF	TGTGCCAGCAGCCCACGACTAGCCCGTGGGAACGAGCAGTACTTC	TRBV7-8	TRBJ2-7	TRBD2	-
CASSLETSGVFTGELFF	TGCGCCAGCAGCTTGGAGACTAGCGGGGTTTTCACCGGGGAGCTGTTTTTT	TRBV5-1	TRBJ2-2	TRBD2	-
CASSHRGGGTEAFF	TGTGCCAGCAGCCACAGAGGGGGCGGCACTGAAGCTTTCTTT	TRBV5-4	TRBJ1-1	TRBD1	-
CASSFRGDETQYF	TGTGCCAGCAGCTTCAGGGGGGACGAGACCCAGTACTTC	TRBV7-3	TRBJ2-5	-	-
CASSLSWGALSYEQYF	TGTGCCAGCAGCTTATCGTGGGGGGCCCTATCCTACGAGCAGTACTTC	TRBV7-2	TRBJ2-7	-	-
CASSLPGSHEQYF	TGTGCCAGCAGCTTACCAGGGTCCCACGAGCAGTACTTC	TRBV11-1	TRBJ2-7	-	-
CASSQGPWASGLLSGANVLTF	TGCGCCAGCAGCCAAGGACCCTGGGCTAGCGGGTTGCTCTCTGGGGCCAACGTCCTGACTTTC	TRBV4-1	TRBJ2-6	TRBD2	few
CASSRTGWGNQPQHF	TGTGCCAGCAGCCGGACAGGGTGGGGAAATCAGCCCCAGCATTTT	TRBV7-2	TRBJ1-5	TRBD1	few
CAWNPRGAWETQYF	TGTGCCTGGAACCCCAGGGGTGCTTGGGAGACCCAGTACTTC	TRBV30	TRBJ2-5	-	-
CASSQRGTEAFF	TGCGCCAGCAGCCAACGTGGGACTGAAGCTTTCTTT	TRBV4-3	TRBJ1-1	-	-
CASSPTSGYEQYF	TGCGCCAGCAGCCCGACTAGCGGGTACGAGCAGTACTTC	TRBV4-3	TRBJ2-7	TRBD2	-
CASSLAAGDTYEQYF	TGTGCCAGCAGCTTGGCGGCGGGCGACACCTACGAGCAGTACTTC	TRBV5-4	TRBJ2-7	-	-
CAWSVLGPEAFF	TGTGCCTGGAGTGTACTGGGGCCTGAAGCTTTCTTT	TRBV30	TRBJ1-1	-	few
CASSWRHGKNIQYF	TGTGCCAGCAGCTGGAGACACGGAAAAAACATTCAGTACTTC	TRBV6-5	TRBJ2-4	-	-
CAIRDSQQETQYF	TGTGCCATTCGGGACTCCCAGCAAGAGACCCAGTACTTC	TRBV10-3	TRBJ2-5	-	-
CAWSVPPGGVAYEQYF	TGTGCCTGGAGTGTACCTCCGGGCGGAGTGGCCTACGAGCAGTACTTC	TRBV30	TRBJ2-7	-	-
CAWSVHSGPGANVLTF	TGTGCCTGGAGTGTACACTCGGGGCCTGGGGCCAACGTCCTGACTTTC	TRBV30	TRBJ2-6	-	-
CASSSGTSGFTDTQYF	TGCGCCAGCAGCTCCGGGACTAGTGGTTTCACAGATACGCAGTATTTT	TRBV5-1	TRBJ2-3	TRBD2	-
CASSPLGTGELFF	TGTGCCAGCAGCCCCCTGGGCACCGGGGAGCTGTTTTTT	TRBV7-8	TRBJ2-2	-	few
CATSWDRGGTQYF	TGTGCCACCAGTTGGGACAGGGGGGGTACGCAGTATTTT	TRBV15	TRBJ2-3	TRBD1	-
CASSLAQGEGYEQYF	TGCGCCAGCAGCTTGGCCCAGGGAGAAGGCTACGAGCAGTACTTC	TRBV5-1	TRBJ2-7	-	-
CASSPPWRRHEQYF	TGTGCCAGTAGTCCTCCTTGGCGGCGCCACGAGCAGTACTTC	TRBV19	TRBJ2-7	-	-
CASSRGQRVGSQYF	TGTGCCAGCAGCAGGGGACAGCGTGTTGGTTCCCAGTACTTC	TRBV11-1	TRBJ2-5	TRBD1	-
CASSFAGQDPYF	TGTGCCAGCAGCTTTGCCGGACAGGATCCGTACTTC	TRBV11-2	TRBJ2-7	TRBD1	-
CASSRQGLDTEAFF	TGCGCCAGCAGCCGGCAGGGCCTAGACACTGAAGCTTTCTTT	TRBV4-3	TRBJ1-1	-	-
CASSAGTGYAGELFF	TGTGCCAGCAGTGCCGGGACAGGGTACGCCGGGGAGCTGTTTTTT	TRBV2	TRBJ2-2	TRBD1	-
CASSSTGASNQPQHF	TGTGCCAGCAGTTCGACAGGGGCTAGCAATCAGCCCCAGCATTTT	TRBV6-1	TRBJ1-5	TRBD1	-
CASSVTDIAQAQYF	TGTGCCAGCAGCGTAACGGACATAGCGCAGGCCCAGTACTTC	TRBV9	TRBJ2-5	-	-
CASSLEGRQTEAFF	TGTGCCAGCAGCTTGGAGGGACGTCAGACTGAAGCTTTCTTT	TRBV5-4	TRBJ1-1	-	-
CASSETVINEKLFF	TGTGCCAGCAGTGAGACAGTCATTAATGAAAAACTGTTTTTT	TRBV2	TRBJ1-4	-	-
CASSTGGRNRATNEKLFF	TGTGCCAGTAGTACAGGAGGCAGAAACCGTGCAACTAATGAAAAACTGTTTTTT	TRBV19	TRBJ1-4	-	-
CASSITGIRDQPQHF	TGTGCCAGTAGTATCACCGGCATCAGAGATCAGCCCCAGCATTTT	TRBV19	TRBJ1-5	-	-
CASSWTSGGAYEQYF	TGTGCCAGCAGCTGGACTAGCGGGGGGGCCTACGAGCAGTACTTC	TRBV27	TRBJ2-7	TRBD2	-
CASSLWATTPKNTYEQYF	TGTGCCAGCAGTTTATGGGCGACGACACCAAAAAATACCTACGAGCAGTACTTC	TRBV28	TRBJ2-7	-	-
CAISGQGAPNQPQHF	TGTGCCATCAGTGGGCAGGGGGCGCCGAATCAGCCCCAGCATTTT	TRBV10-3	TRBJ1-5	TRBD1	-
CASSRQGQGYGYTF	TGTGCCAGCAGTAGACAGGGACAGGGCTATGGCTACACCTTC	TRBV2	TRBJ1-2	TRBD1	once
CASTLRQGRGYTEAFF	TGTGCCAGCACCTTACGTCAGGGGAGGGGATACACTGAAGCTTTCTTT	TRBV7-8	TRBJ1-1	-	few
CASSSSAGTETQYF	TGTGCCAGCAGCTCCTCCGCAGGCACAGAGACCCAGTACTTC	TRBV7-9	TRBJ2-5	-	-
CASSLGWQGRNEQYF	TGTGCCAGCAGTTTAGGGTGGCAGGGTAGAAACGAGCAGTACTTC	TRBV27	TRBJ2-7	-	-
CASSTDRNTEAFF	TGTGCCAGCAGCACCGACAGGAACACTGAAGCTTTCTTT	TRBV7-9	TRBJ1-1	-	-
CASSQEGLGRDEQFF	TGCGCCAGCAGCCAAGAAGGATTGGGCAGGGATGAGCAGTTCTTC	TRBV4-3	TRBJ2-1	-	-
CASSQGGSPANEQFF	TGTGCCAGCAGCCAAGGGGGGTCACCCGCCAATGAGCAGTTCTTC	TRBV14	TRBJ2-1	-	-
CAWRRGGGLEQYF	TGTGCCTGGAGGAGAGGGGGGGGCCTGGAGCAGTACTTC	TRBV30	TRBJ2-7	-	-
CASSTRQGWNIQYF	TGTGCCAGCAGTACTCGACAGGGATGGAACATTCAGTACTTC	TRBV2	TRBJ2-4	TRBD1	few
CASSHSRTGGETQYF	TGTGCCAGCTCCCACTCCCGGACAGGGGGAGAGACCCAGTACTTC	TRBV18	TRBJ2-5	TRBD1	-
CASSFGGAYEQYF	TGTGCCAGCAGCTTTGGCGGAGCCTACGAGCAGTACTTC	TRBV7-8	TRBJ2-7	-	-
CASSQDQYSHNEQFF	TGCGCCAGCAGCCAAGATCAGTACTCTCACAATGAGCAGTTCTTC	TRBV4-3	TRBJ2-1	-	-
CASSLWGEKLFF	TGTGCCAGCAGTTTATGGGGTGAAAAACTGTTTTTT	TRBV28	TRBJ1-4	-	-
CASRYPGVNGVLTF	TGTGCCAGCAGATATCCGGGGGTCAACGGCGTCCTGACTTTC	TRBV7-2	TRBJ2-6	-	-
CASTLSRGATSYNEQFF	TGTGCCAGCACACTCTCAAGGGGGGCTACCTCCTACAATGAGCAGTTCTTC	TRBV9	TRBJ2-1	-	-
CASKLEASGAYNEQFF	TGCGCCAGCAAACTGGAGGCTAGCGGGGCCTACAATGAGCAGTTCTTC	TRBV5-1	TRBJ2-1	TRBD2	-
CASSLAPGGPHEQYF	TGTGCCAGCAGCTTAGCGCCAGGGGGCCCGCACGAGCAGTACTTC	TRBV7-9	TRBJ2-7	TRBD1	-
CASSQGYNEQFF	TGTGCCAGTAGTCAGGGCTACAATGAGCAGTTCTTC	TRBV19	TRBJ2-1	-	-
CAWSRGGDYNEQFF	TGTGCCTGGAGTAGGGGGGGCGACTACAATGAGCAGTTCTTC	TRBV30	TRBJ2-1	-	-
CASSLSTGGRDEQFF	TGTGCCAGCAGCCTATCGACAGGGGGCAGGGATGAGCAGTTCTTC	TRBV9	TRBJ2-1	TRBD1	few
CASSLETGRGEQFF	TGCGCCAGCAGCTTGGAAACAGGCCGCGGTGAGCAGTTCTTC	TRBV5-1	TRBJ2-1	-	-
CASSQDRGPRNEQFF	TGTGCCAGCAGCCAGGACAGGGGGCCTCGGAATGAGCAGTTCTTC	TRBV7-6	TRBJ2-1	TRBD1	medium-sized
CASTEGSSPQHF	TGTGCCAGCACCGAAGGGTCGTCTCCCCAGCATTTT	TRBV2	TRBJ1-5	-	few
CASFRGLLDGYTF	TGTGCCAGCTTCCGCGGACTATTGGATGGCTACACCTTC	TRBV6-5	TRBJ1-2	-	-